The 32 T cell receptor beta chains below all came from one sample that was sequenced in a study of shared clonotypes between healthy human individuals. Sequenced by immunoSEQ multiplex PCR; TCRdb stores in-frame clones only, minus some. The sample shows about 2.3 million clones, around 90% of them seen only once. The sequencing input was naive CD4+ T cells from PBMCs. Subset reported: CD45RA+ positively selected. The receptor source for this set is a man younger than 30 in good health. Some clones in this sample may be carry-over from other donors' samples.

The chain carries TRBV7-2 and TRBJ2-5, with D perhaps being TRBD1 or TRBD2 (5 bases each). The V and J ends lost 5 bases and 5 bases respectively, with 18 bases between them. From germline, CDR1 is SGHTA and CDR2 FQGNSA. The CDR3 spans 15 residues. CDR3 residues: CASSGSSGLGETQYF. The CDR3 DNA reads TGTGCCAGCAGCGGGTCCTCGGGGCTGGGGGAGACCCAGTACTTC.

The chain carries TRBV14 and TRBJ2-7; D may be TRBD1 or TRBD2 (5 bases each). The ends were cut back, 0 bases at V and 3 bases at J, with 12 bases in the middle. The CDR3 totals 15 residues. The V gene's germline CDR1 is SGHDN and CDR2 FVKESK. The CDR3 DNA is TGTGCCAGCAGCCAAGAACCGGGACCGAGCTACGAGCAGTACTTC. It translates to CASSQEPGPSYEQYF.

The chain employs TRBV5-5 and TRBJ1-1; D gene uncertain. The V end was cut by 2 bases, the J end by 1 base, with 9 bases between. Germline CDR1 and CDR2: SGHKS and YYEKEE (reference sequence). CDR3 size: 14 residues. The CDR3: CASSFRRGNTEAFF. CDR3 nucleotides: TGTGCCAGCAGCTTTCGTCGGGGGAACACTGAAGCTTTCTTT.

The chain links TRBV11-2 to TRBJ2-3; D could derive from TRBD1 or TRBD2 (5 bases each). With 6 bases removed from V and 1 base from J, the gap between germline ends came to 20 bases. This CDR3 comprises 17 residues. In germline, CDR1 is SGHAT, CDR2 FQNNGV. CDR3 sequence (DNA): TGTGCCAGCAGTAGTTATCGGGGCCCCGTGGGCACAGATACGCAGTATTTT. It is translated as CASSSYRGPVGTDTQYF.

The rearrangement uses TRBV7-8 and TRBJ2-7; TRBD2 matches 15 bases. Germline V lookup: CDR1 SGHVS, CDR2 FQNEAQ. V lost 5 bases, J lost 5 bases, and 10 bases stayed unmatched. This CDR3 region has 17 residues. The CDR3 protein is CASSNPGLAGGPDEQYF. Here the CDR3 DNA reads TGTGCCAGCAGCAACCCGGGACTAGCGGGAGGACCGGACGAGCAGTACTTC.

In nucleotides, the CDR3 is TGTGCCAGCAGTAAGGGGCCCAATAACTCTAATGAAAAACTGTTTTTT. This sequence encodes CASSKGPNNSNEKLFF. V and J are TRBV5-4 and TRBJ1-4, with D maybe TRBD1 (5 bases). The CDR3 extends over 16 amino acids. Germline-derived CDR1 and CDR2 are SGHNT and YYREEE (reference sequence). V was shortened by 5 bases and J by 3 bases, with 17 bases between the two germline ends.

This chain links TRBV19 with TRBJ2-5, with 11 bases identical to TRBD1. With 3 bases clipped from V and 3 bases from J, the junction kept 12 bases outside the gene matches. From germline, CDR1 is LNHDA and CDR2 SQIVND (reference sequence). The CDR3 length is 18 residues. CDR3 bases: TGTGCCAGTAGTATCCTTTTTCCGGGACAGGGGGTCAAAGAGACCCAGTACTTC. The encoded protein is CASSILFPGQGVKETQYF.

As regards this clone: Other DNA sequences in this sample translate to the same CDR3. The chain uses TRBV7-9 and TRBJ2-3; 10 bases fit TRBD2. Germline V gene sequence: CDR1 SEHNR, CDR2 FQNEAQ (reference sequence). The CDR3 totals 15 residues. J lost 0 bases, V lost 3 bases, and 0 bases had no gene match. The CDR3 DNA reads TGTGCCAGCAGCTTGACTAGCGGGAGCACAGATACGCAGTATTTT. Residues: CASSLTSGSTDTQYF.

This chain connects TRBV4-1 to TRBJ1-1, with unresolved D. Trimming left V 4 bases short and J 11 bases short, with 14 bases between. Germline V gene data show CDR1 as MGHRA and CDR2 as YSYEKL. The CDR3 runs to 12 residues. This CDR3 reads CASSPRDGVAFF. In nucleotides, the CDR3 is TGCGCCAGCAGCCCACGGGATGGTGTCGCTTTCTTT.

This chain uses TRBV5-1 with TRBJ2-3; 11 positions agree with TRBD1. CDR3 length equals 16 residues. CDR1 is SGHRS, CDR2 YFSETQ, per germline. The V segment lost 4 bases and the J segment 5 bases; nucleotides outside the gene matches: 9. The CDR3 sequence: CASSPIRTGGLDTQYF. The CDR3 bases are TGCGCCAGCAGCCCTATACGGACAGGGGGCTTAGATACGCAGTATTTT.

This chain joins TRBV10-1 and TRBJ2-5, with 8 bases that match TRBD1. V lost 4 bases to trimming and J lost 1 base; unmatched junction nucleotides: 5. In germline, CDR1 is WNHNN, CDR2 SYGVQD (reference sequence). This CDR3 region has 15 residues. CDR3 nucleotides: TGCGCCAGCAGTGGATCAGGGGGCTTCCAAGAGACCCAGTACTTC. The encoded protein is CASSGSGGFQETQYF.

V gene TRBV11-2 combines with J gene TRBJ1-3; 9 nucleotides agree with TRBD1. Germline V gene sequence: CDR1 SGHAT, CDR2 FQNNGV. Trimming at V came to 5 bases and at J to 2 bases, leaving 1 base not matched to a gene. The CDR3 sequence is 14 residues long. DNA of the CDR3: TGTGCCAGCAGCCGACAGGGGGCTGGAAACACCATATATTTT. Protein: CASSRQGAGNTIYF.

In regard to this clone: This sample includes further DNA sequences coding for the same CDR3. This chain links TRBV9 with TRBJ2-5; TRBD2 matches at 7 bases. V was pared by 2 bases and J by 5 bases, with 6 bases of the junction left unmatched. This CDR3 is built from 14 residues. CDR1 and CDR2 (germline): SGDLS, YYNGEE. This chain's CDR3 is CASSVSGTQETQYF. The CDR3 DNA reads as TGTGCCAGCAGCGTGAGCGGGACCCAGGAGACCCAGTACTTC.

The chain couples TRBV6-1 to TRBJ1-1; D gene unclear. The CDR3 runs 17 residues. The V gene lost 2 bases and the J gene lost 0 bases, with 16 bases spanning the gap. The germline CDR1 and CDR2 sequences are MNHNS and SASEGT. The CDR3 DNA reads as TGTGCCAGCAGTGAAAGTATTTTGGACCCCATGAACACTGAAGCTTTCTTT. This translates into CASSESILDPMNTEAFF.

The count of this clone is one. V usage is TRBV28 and J usage is TRBJ1-5; no clear D gene. CDR3 length: 14 residues. Trimming pared 6 bases from V and 6 bases from J, leaving 15 bases between. CDR1 and CDR2 (germline): MDHEN, SYDVKM. CDR3 sequence: CASRDSTRGQPQHF. CDR3 DNA: TGTGCCAGCAGGGATTCTACACGGGGTCAGCCCCAGCATTTT.

The rearrangement joins TRBV7-2 to TRBJ2-5; tentatively, D is TRBD1 (6 bases). Trimming left V 2 bases short and J 2 bases short, with 12 bases between. Germline CDR1 reads SGHTA; CDR2 reads FQGNSA. CDR3 length: 15 amino acids. DNA of the CDR3: TGTGCCAGCAGCTTACTTCCCGGACAGCAAGAGACCCAGTACTTC. Translation gives CASSLLPGQQETQYF.

The V and J genes are TRBV10-1 and TRBJ2-1, with D possibly being TRBD1 (6 bases). The CDR3 sequence is 16 residues long. V lost 2 bases and J lost 4, with 15 bases in between. Germline V gene sequence: CDR1 WNHNN, CDR2 SYGVQD (reference sequence). CDR3 nucleotide sequence: TGCGCCAGCAGTGAGCATCCCAGGGGCCCATACAATGAGCAGTTCTTC. Amino acid sequence: CASSEHPRGPYNEQFF.

This clone is a singleton in its sample. The chain recombines TRBV7-2 with TRBJ2-4; TRBD1 matches 9 bases. This CDR3 has 13 residues. V lost 4 bases, J lost 6 bases, and 1 base stayed unmatched. Germline V gene sequence: CDR1 SGHTA, CDR2 FQGNSA. CDR3 sequence: CASSSGQGNIQYF. The CDR3 DNA follows: TGTGCCAGCAGCTCGGGACAGGGAAACATTCAGTACTTC.

This rearrangement joins TRBV18 to TRBJ2-5, with TRBD1 matching 7 bases. Germline assignment: CDR1 KGHSH and CDR2 LQKENI. CDR3 length: 16 residues. The V and J ends lost 0 bases and 1 base, in that order; junction bases with no gene match: 5. CDR3 nucleotides: TGTGCCAGCTCACCACCAATAGGGACAGCCCAAGAGACCCAGTACTTC. It yields the protein CASSPPIGTAQETQYF.

This clone was seen only once. The V and J genes are TRBV9 and TRBJ1-1; D call uncertain. The CDR3 runs to 14 residues. Germline CDR1 SGDLS, CDR2 YYNGEE. Trimming stripped 2 bases from V and 1 base from J, with 9 bases between. CDR3 in amino acids: CASSVSAGNTEAFF. The CDR3 DNA is TGTGCCAGCAGCGTCTCCGCGGGGAACACTGAAGCTTTCTTT. Full variable domain (outside the CDR3, taken from reference TRBV9 and TRBJ1-1): DSGVTQTPKHLITATGQRVTLRCSPRSGDLSVYWYQQSLDQGLQFLIQYYNGEERAKGNILERFSAQQFPDLHSELNLSSLELGDSALYFCASSVSAGNTEAFFGQGTRLTVV.

This clone was counted once. This chain connects TRBV5-1 to TRBJ1-2, with D maybe TRBD1 (6 bases). Germline V lookup: CDR1 SGHRS, CDR2 YFSETQ. This CDR3 is 14 amino acids long. With 2 bases removed from V and 7 bases from J, the gap between germline ends came to 15 bases. The CDR3 loop is CASSFGGLSVGYTF. CDR3 bases: TGCGCCAGCAGCTTTGGGGGGCTCTCAGTTGGCTACACCTTC.

The V and J genes are TRBV19 and TRBJ1-5; tentatively, D is TRBD1 (5 bases). Germline assignment: CDR1 LNHDA and CDR2 SQIVND (reference sequence). This CDR3 spans 16 amino acids. Trimming removed 3 bases from V and 1 base from J, with 13 bases in between. The CDR3 bases are TGTGCCAGTAGTATTGTCGGACATCCCAGCAATCAGCCCCAGCATTTT. Translation: CASSIVGHPSNQPQHF.

The V call is TRBV9, the J call TRBJ2-1; the D is unclear. The V gene lost 0 bases and the J gene lost 0 bases, with 10 bases spanning the gap. CDR1 SGDLS and CDR2 YYNGEE come from the germline V gene. The CDR3 is made up of 16 amino acids. CDR3 loop: CASSVGVLSSYNEQFF. The CDR3 DNA reads TGTGCCAGCAGCGTAGGCGTACTCAGCTCCTACAATGAGCAGTTCTTC.

V gene TRBV5-4 combines with J gene TRBJ2-7; possibly TRBD1 or TRBD2 for D (5 bases each). This CDR3 spans 15 amino acids. Trimming removed 4 bases from V and 7 bases from J, with 21 bases in between. Looked up from germline, CDR1 is SGHNT and CDR2 is YYREEE (reference sequence). The CDR3 spells CASSTARAGRGEQYF. The CDR3 DNA follows: TGTGCCAGCAGCACGGCTCGGGCAGGGCGAGGGGAGCAGTACTTC. The variable domain in full, with the rest retrieved from reference TRBV5-4 and TRBJ2-7, is ETGVTQSPTHLIKTRGQQVTLRCSSQSGHNTVSWYQQALGQGPQFIFQYYREEENGRGNFPPRFSGLQFPNYSSELNVNALELDDSALYLCASSTARAGRGEQYFGPGTRLTVT.

This chain connects TRBV4-2 to TRBJ1-1; TRBD1 matches 8 bases. The V gene's germline CDR1 is LGHNA and CDR2 YNFKEQ. The CDR3 has 16 amino acids. J was trimmed by 1 base and V by 0 bases; bases with no gene match: 4. The CDR3 nucleotides read TGTGCCAGCAGCCAAGACTACGGACAGGGGAACACTGAAGCTTTCTTT. Translating gives CASSQDYGQGNTEAFF.

The rearrangement links TRBV19 to TRBJ1-4, with TRBD1 as a possible D gene (5 bases). Trimming removed 6 bases from V and 6 bases from J, with 8 bases in between. Germline CDR1 LNHDA, CDR2 SQIVND (reference sequence). CDR3 length: 12 amino acids. In DNA form, the CDR3 reads TGTGCCAGTAGGGGGACTTATGAAAAACTGTTTTTT. The encoded protein is CASRGTYEKLFF.

The CDR3 loop reads CASSFSGIQDSGANVLTF. The CDR3 DNA is TGTGCCAGCAGTTTTTCGGGAATACAGGACTCTGGGGCCAACGTCCTGACTTTC. The rearrangement links TRBV28 to TRBJ2-6; D is perhaps TRBD1 or TRBD2 (5 bases each). Trimming took 3 bases from V and 0 from J, leaving 15 bases between them. This CDR3 comprises 18 residues. Germline assignment: CDR1 MDHEN and CDR2 SYDVKM.

Notes on this clone: The same CDR3 can be traced to other DNA sequences in this sample. The chain joins TRBV7-9 to TRBJ1-1, with 7 bases identical to TRBD1. From germline, CDR1 is SEHNR and CDR2 FQNEAQ (reference sequence). The CDR3 has 14 amino acids. Trimming at V came to 5 bases and at J to 4 bases, leaving 7 bases not matched to a gene. CDR3 sequence reads: CASSPDRAGTEAFF. CDR3 DNA sequence: TGTGCCAGCAGCCCAGACAGGGCAGGCACTGAAGCTTTCTTT.

This chain uses TRBV19 with TRBJ2-3; possibly TRBD1 or TRBD2 for D (6 bases each). V lost 1 base and J 2 bases, leaving 13 bases between the germline ends. The CDR3 extends over 16 amino acids. CDR1 and CDR2 from the germline V gene are LNHDA and SQIVND (reference sequence). Here the CDR3 reads CASSIGGTLITDTQYF. DNA for the CDR3: TGTGCCAGTAGTATAGGCGGGACACTAATCACAGATACGCAGTATTTT. The full variable domain, completed using reference TRBV19 and TRBJ2-3, is DGGITQSPKYLFRKEGQNVTLSCEQNLNHDAMYWYRQDPGQGLRLIYYSQIVNDFQKGDIAEGYSVSREKKESFPLTVTSAQKNPTAFYLCASSIGGTLITDTQYFGPGTRLTVL.

This chain connects TRBV6-5 to TRBJ2-7, with 11 bases matching TRBD2. V lost 6 bases and J lost 1; bases outside the gene matches: 5. The germline V gene encodes CDR1 MNHEY and CDR2 SVGAGI. The CDR3 loop spans 15 amino acids. CDR3 DNA: TGTGCCAGCAGAGACCTAGCGGGAGGATCCTACGAGCAGTACTTC. Its translation is CASRDLAGGSYEQYF.

This chain connects TRBV6-6 to TRBJ2-7; D may be TRBD2 (5 bases). The CDR3 loop spans 12 amino acids. V was cut by 4 bases and J by 13 bases, with 17 bases left in between. Looked up from germline, CDR1 is MNHNY and CDR2 is SVGAGI (reference sequence). Here the CDR3 DNA reads TGTGCCAGCAGTTCCTTGTGGAGGTTCGCATACTTC. It translates to CASSSLWRFAYF.

The chain joins TRBV4-1 to TRBJ2-2; no clear D gene. Trimming stripped 4 bases from V and 6 bases from J, with 12 bases between. The CDR3 is 14 amino acids. Germline V gene lookup returns CDR1 MGHRA and CDR2 YSYEKL. The chain's CDR3 is CASSPGTRPGELFF. CDR3 DNA sequence: TGCGCCAGCAGCCCAGGAACGCGCCCCGGGGAGCTGTTTTTT.